These 23 T cell receptor beta chains share one sample of origin, sequenced in a study of T cells after yellow fever vaccination. Via MiXCR, TCRdb re-called the 5' RACE reads, giving one row per CDR3 protein. This sample has under 600,000 distinct CDR3 sequences, with roughly 12% found just once. This specimen consisted of PBMCs, obtained on the day of the yellow fever booster vaccination. The source is a young man who received the YFV17D yellow fever vaccine.

The chain uses TRBV4-3 and TRBJ2-3; the match to TRBD2 covers 7 bases. Unmatched junction bases numbered 10, after V lost 0 bases and J lost 4 bases. Germline V gives CDR1 LGHNA, CDR2 YSLEER. This CDR3 contains 17 residues. CDR3 sequence reads: CASSQELGGSLSDTQYF. In DNA form, the CDR3 reads TGCGCCAGCAGCCAAGAGTTGGGCGGGAGTCTCTCAGATACGCAGTATTTT.

The J gene is TRBJ2-7, the V gene TRBV29-1, with 9 bases that match TRBD2. CDR1 and CDR2 from the germline V gene are SQVTM and ANQGSEA. J gave up 4 bases and V 4 bases, and 5 bases lay outside the gene matches. This CDR3 is 13 amino acids long. The CDR3 protein is CSVVGSGRYEQYF. DNA for the CDR3: TGCAGCGTTGTTGGGAGCGGGAGGTACGAGCAGTACTTC.

This clonotype has more than one count but fewer than ten. This rearrangement joins TRBV28 to TRBJ2-7; D might be TRBD2 (6 bases). Trimming took off 6 bases at V and 2 bases at J, with 14 bases between the two ends. The CDR3 contains 14 residues. Germline loops: CDR1 MDHEN, CDR2 SYDVKM. In DNA form, the CDR3 reads TGTGCCAGCAGGCCGCCTAGCGCAGCCTACGAGCAGTACTTC. This sequence encodes CASRPPSAAYEQYF.

This clonotype has a handful of counts. V gene TRBV6-5 combines with J gene TRBJ1-1, with unresolved D. This CDR3 contains 12 residues. V lost 4 bases and J 10 bases, leaving 13 bases between the germline ends. Germline CDR1 reads MNHEY; CDR2 reads SVGAGI. Here the CDR3 reads CASSSYSAGAFF. CDR3 DNA: TGTGCCAGCAGTTCCTACAGTGCGGGAGCTTTCTTT.

This clonotype was counted only a few times. The chain combines TRBV18 with TRBJ2-4, with D maybe TRBD2 (6 bases). With 5 bases removed from V and 7 bases from J, the gap between germline ends came to 21 bases. The CDR3 consists of 16 residues. Per germline, CDR1 KGHSH and CDR2 LQKENI. The CDR3 reads CASSSDRDSTWNIQYF. CDR3 coding DNA: TGTGCCAGCTCATCTGACCGGGACTCTACCTGGAACATTCAGTACTTC.

The table lists this clonotype with many counts. The chain joins TRBV7-2 to TRBJ2-7, with 7 bases lining up with TRBD1. Germline V gene lookup returns CDR1 SGHTA and CDR2 FQGNSA. After removal of 3 bases from V and 3 bases from J, the junction contained 5 bases not matched to a gene. The CDR3 extends over 14 amino acids. The CDR3 here is CASSFDRDSYEQYF. The CDR3 DNA reads as TGTGCCAGCAGCTTCGACCGGGACAGCTACGAGCAGTACTTC.

The rearrangement joins TRBV12-3 or TRBV12-4 to TRBJ2-2, with 11 positions matching TRBD2. The CDR3 consists of 15 residues. V lost 6 bases and J lost 4; bases outside the gene matches: 4. CDR3 in amino acids: CASRTSGTITGELFF. DNA of the CDR3: TGTGCCAGCAGGACTAGCGGGACTATCACCGGGGAGCTGTTTTTT.

This clonotype has more than one count but fewer than ten. This chain uses TRBV7-2 with TRBJ2-7; 12 nucleotides match TRBD2. The CDR3 sequence is 17 residues long. With 1 base clipped from V and 2 bases from J, the junction kept 6 bases outside the gene matches. Germline V gene sequence: CDR1 SGHTA, CDR2 FQGNSA. CDR3 protein: CASSLVPSGRETYEQYF. CDR3 nucleotides: TGTGCCAGCAGCTTAGTCCCTAGCGGGAGGGAGACCTACGAGCAGTACTTC.

Only a few counts were recorded for this clonotype. The genes are TRBV23-1 and TRBJ2-1, with 10 bases fitting TRBD2. TRBV23-1 falls under the ORF class, with uncertain function. Trimming cost V 7 bases and J 0 bases; bases outside gene matches: 12. The CDR3 runs to 18 residues. CDR3 bases: TGCGCCAGCATACCGGGACTAGCGTCTACCAGCTCCTACAATGAGCAGTTCTTC. Its protein product is CASIPGLASTSSYNEQFF.

The V call is TRBV7-9, the J call TRBJ2-7; tentatively, D is TRBD1 or TRBD2 (6 bases each). The CDR3 covers 15 residues. CDR1 and CDR2 from the germline V gene are SEHNR and FQNEAQ (reference sequence). V was trimmed by 0 bases and J by 2 bases, leaving 11 bases between them. The CDR3 loop reads CASSLAGGLAYEQYF. The CDR3 DNA reads as TGTGCCAGCAGCTTAGCGGGGGGCCTAGCCTACGAGCAGTACTTC.

This clonotype was seen a handful of times. The rearrangement joins TRBV5-1 to TRBJ2-1; 7 bases fit TRBD1. This CDR3 has 12 amino acids. CDR1 is SGHRS and CDR2 is YFSETQ in the germline V gene. With 9 bases clipped from V and 9 bases from J, the junction kept 9 bases outside the gene matches. CDR3: CAIQQGNGEQFF. CDR3 in DNA: TGCGCCATACAACAGGGGAATGGTGAGCAGTTCTTC.

This chain uses TRBV5-1 with TRBJ2-1; the match to TRBD2 covers 9 bases. The CDR3 extends over 12 amino acids. Trimming at V came to 2 bases and at J to 13 bases, leaving 4 bases not matched to a gene. The germline V gene has CDR1 SGHRS and CDR2 YFSETQ. CDR3 DNA: TGCGCCAGCAGCTTTGCTAGCGGGGAACAGTTCTTC. Amino acids: CASSFASGEQFF.

A few counts support this clonotype. This chain joins TRBV11-1 and TRBJ2-7; D not resolved. The germline V gene has CDR1 SGHAT and CDR2 FQDESV (reference sequence). V was shortened by 4 bases and J by 0 bases, with 25 bases between the two germline ends. CDR3 size: 19 residues. CDR3 region: CASSSPPVGRQSSSYEQYF. DNA for the CDR3: TGTGCCAGCAGCTCCCCCCCGGTGGGCAGGCAATCTTCCTCCTACGAGCAGTACTTC. The full variable domain, its missing parts supplied by reference TRBV11-1 and TRBJ2-7, is EAEVAQSPRYKITEKSQAVAFWCDPISGHATLYWYRQILGQGPELLVQFQDESVVDDSQLPKDRFSAERLKGVDSTLKIQPAELGDSAMYLCASSSPPVGRQSSSYEQYFGPGTRLTVT.

This clonotype was observed a few times. This chain joins TRBV29-1 and TRBJ2-7; TRBD2 aligns across 14 bases. This CDR3 region has 14 residues. Germline values: CDR1 SQVTM, CDR2 ANQGSEA. Trimming cost V 4 bases and J 6 bases; bases outside gene matches: 5. DNA of the CDR3: TGCAGCGTTGTTCGACTAGCGGGAGGGGTCGAGCAGTACTTC. Amino acid sequence: CSVVRLAGGVEQYF.

This clonotype has more than one count but fewer than ten. The chain uses TRBV20-1 and TRBJ2-7; tentative D call: TRBD2 (6 bases). Germline V CDR1 and CDR2: DFQATT, SNEGSKA (reference sequence). The CDR3 extends over 15 amino acids. V was clipped by 0 bases and J by 4 bases, with 16 bases between them. CDR3 loop: CSARDRTSQRYEQYF. Here the CDR3 DNA reads TGCAGTGCTAGAGATAGAACTAGCCAGAGATACGAGCAGTACTTC.

This clonotype was counted only a few times. This chain links TRBV9 with TRBJ2-7, with 7 positions matching TRBD1. The CDR3 has 14 amino acids. After removal of 2 bases from V and 0 bases from J, the junction contained 2 bases not matched to a gene. Germline CDR1 SGDLS, CDR2 YYNGEE. CDR3 sequence reads: CASSVGTVSYEQYF. For the CDR3, the DNA is TGTGCCAGCAGCGTTGGGACAGTCTCCTACGAGCAGTACTTC.

The CDR3 spells CAISEASDEQFF. In DNA, the CDR3 is TGTGCCATCAGTGAGGCTAGCGATGAGCAGTTCTTC. This rearrangement joins TRBV10-3 to TRBJ2-1; D might be TRBD2 (6 bases). Trimming shortened V by 2 bases and J by 8 bases, and 7 bases separated the two germline ends. The V gene's germline CDR1 is ENHRY and CDR2 SYGVKD. CDR3 length: 12 residues.

The rearrangement links TRBV11-2 to TRBJ2-1; 10 bases are a match to TRBD2. The CDR3 contains 17 residues. Germline CDR1 and CDR2: SGHAT and FQNNGV. V dropped 0 bases and J dropped 7; count of bases not matched to a gene: 9. CDR3 sequence (DNA): TGTGCCAGCAGCTTAGACCTTAGCGGGAGGAGAGGGAATGAGCAGTTCTTC. Encoded protein: CASSLDLSGRRGNEQFF.

This chain uses TRBV5-1 with TRBJ1-1, with TRBD1 matching over 11 bases. This CDR3 has 16 amino acids. Germline V CDR1 and CDR2: SGHRS, YFSETQ. The trim removed 4 bases at V and 4 bases at J, leaving 9 bases unmatched. The CDR3 coding sequence is TGCGCCAGCAGCACCGGGACAGGGGGTATGCGCACTGAAGCTTTCTTT. Amino acid sequence: CASSTGTGGMRTEAFF.

This clonotype was observed a few times. V gene TRBV19 combines with J gene TRBJ2-1; D may be TRBD2 (6 bases). Looked up from germline, CDR1 is LNHDA and CDR2 is SQIVND (reference sequence). The V gene lost 8 bases and the J gene lost 10 bases, with 27 bases spanning the gap. The CDR3 has 16 residues. CDR3 DNA sequence: TGTGCCAGTTCCCTTCCCCCGGGACTGGGCTTAGGCGAGCAGTTCTTC. It specifies CASSLPPGLGLGEQFF.

This clonotype showed up just a few times. This sequence joins TRBV25-1 and TRBJ2-2; tentative D call: TRBD1 (5 bases). The germline V gene has CDR1 MGHDK and CDR2 SYGVNS. V lost 6 bases to trimming and J lost 1 base, with 15 bases between them. The CDR3 totals 16 residues. This chain's CDR3 is CASRISGSGNTGELFF. CDR3 DNA sequence: TGTGCCAGCAGGATTTCAGGGTCCGGGAACACCGGGGAGCTGTTTTTT.

This clonotype showed up just a few times. The chain recombines TRBV20-1 with TRBJ1-2, with TRBD1 matching over 7 bases. This CDR3 comprises 14 residues. Unmatched junction bases numbered 4, after V lost 0 bases and J lost 3 bases. The germline CDR1 and CDR2 sequences are DFQATT and SNEGSKA (reference sequence). CDR3 loop: CSARDMGQHYGYTF. As DNA, the CDR3 is TGCAGTGCTAGAGATATGGGACAGCACTATGGCTACACCTTC.

V and J are TRBV7-2 and TRBJ2-3; tentative D call: TRBD2 (6 bases). The CDR3 contains 15 residues. Germline CDR1 and CDR2: SGHTA and FQGNSA. With 3 bases removed from V and 1 base from J, the gap between germline ends came to 11 bases. This CDR3 is CASSFSGTRTDTQYF. For the CDR3, the DNA is TGTGCCAGCAGCTTTAGCGGAACTCGCACAGATACGCAGTATTTT.